Listed here is a single T cell receptor (beta chain). The sample is drawn from a study of cytomegalovirus exposure and HLA in healthy donors. PCR used 60 Vbeta primers and 13 Jbeta primers. Generated by immunoSEQ multiplex PCR, the TCRdb table keeps only in-frame clones and is missing some. The sample has roughly 120,000 clones; roughly 70% are singletons. There are 17 residues in the CDR3. Trimming at V came to 5 bases and at J to 0 bases, leaving 13 bases not matched to a gene. Germline CDR1 MNHEY, CDR2 SMNVEV (reference sequence). The rearrangement joins TRBV27 to TRBJ2-7; 7 nucleotides line up with TRBD2. This TCR came from a woman between 35 and 50 years old in good health and CMV-seropositive. Specimen: PBMCs. The CDR3 loop is CASSHSLAEGRSYEQYF. CDR3 nucleotides: TGTGCCAGCAGTCACAGTCTAGCGGAGGGACGCTCCTACGAGCAGTACTTC.